Listed here is a single T cell receptor (beta chain). This entry comes from a study of Ad26.COV2.S vaccination and SARS-CoV-2 variants. Across the study: Ad26.COV2.S arm of COV1001 included the donor. The vaccine Ad26.COV2.S was put into the muscle once, or twice with 56 days between.

Profiled with immunoSEQ multiplex PCR; TCRdb holds only in-frame clones, not every one. The sample carries about 350,000 clones, 70% to 90% recorded once. V was clipped by 3 bases and J by 5 bases; unmatched bases: 5. In germline, CDR1 is SGHTA, CDR2 FQGNSA. The CDR3 is 15 amino acids. Treatment of the sample: roughly 18 received Ad26.COV2.S at low or high dose, single or two shots; 5 received placebo; per-sample allocation not given. Following the first vaccine or placebo injection, samples were taken on day 63. Boston supplied an adult donor aged 18-55 years. Here the sequenced sample was peripheral blood, taken in a trial of Ad26.COV2.S vaccine versus placebo. The TCR comes from a person between 18 and 65 years old who received the Ad26.COV2.S COVID-19 vaccine or a placebo. This rearrangement joins TRBV7-2 to TRBJ2-1; 9 positions match TRBD2. The CDR3 loop reads CASSLASGINNEQFF. The CDR3 DNA follows: TGTGCCAGCAGCTTGGCTAGCGGGATAAACAATGAGCAGTTCTTC.